Listed here are 10 T cell receptor beta chains from one sample, sequenced in a study of Ad26.COV2.S vaccination and SARS-CoV-2 variants. Treatment in this sample: 15 to 20 received Ad26.COV2.S at low or high dose, single or two shots; 5 received placebo; per-sample allocation not given. Sampling occurred on day 63 after the first vaccine or placebo injection. Here immunoSEQ multiplex PCR was the method, and the copy in TCRdb shows in-frame clones only, minus some. This table holds about 480,000 clones, roughly 85% found once. The sample consisted of peripheral blood, taken in a trial of Ad26.COV2.S vaccine versus placebo. The receptors shown here come from a person between 18 and 59 years old who received the Ad26.COV2.S COVID-19 vaccine or a placebo.

DNA for the CDR3: TGTGCCAGCAGTTTTGGGACCCAAGAGACCCAGTACTTC. It codes for CASSFGTQETQYF. V is TRBV28 and J is TRBJ2-5; possibly TRBD1 or TRBD2 for D (5 bases each). CDR3 size: 13 residues. Looked up from germline, CDR1 is MDHEN and CDR2 is SYDVKM. V was cut by 3 bases and J by 1 base, with 6 bases left in between.

The V and J genes are TRBV6-4 and TRBJ1-4; 8 bases fit TRBD1. Unmatched junction bases numbered 2, after V lost 10 bases and J lost 4 bases. The CDR3 length is 12 residues. Germline loops: CDR1 MRHNA, CDR2 SNTAGT. In DNA form, the CDR3 reads TGTGCCACGGACAGGGATAATGAAAAACTGTTTTTT. Translation: CATDRDNEKLFF.

The gene calls are TRBV7-9 and TRBJ2-3; 10 bases line up with TRBD2. J lost 6 bases, V lost 5 bases, and 11 bases had no gene match. The CDR3 loop spans 16 amino acids. The germline V gene encodes CDR1 SEHNR and CDR2 FQNEAQ (reference sequence). In DNA form, the CDR3 reads TGTGCCAGCAGCCACACTAGCGGGAAACTTGTGGATACGCAGTATTTT. Protein sequence: CASSHTSGKLVDTQYF. The full variable domain, completed using reference TRBV7-9 and TRBJ2-3, is DTGVSQNPRHKITKRGQNVTFRCDPISEHNRLYWYRQTLGQGPEFLTYFQNEAQLEKSRLLSDRFSAERPKGSFSTLEIQRTEQGDSAMYLCASSHTSGKLVDTQYFGPGTRLTVL.

This rearrangement joins TRBV9 to TRBJ2-5; 13 positions agree with TRBD2. V dropped 3 bases and J dropped 3; count of bases not matched to a gene: 5. The germline gives CDR1 SGDLS, CDR2 YYNGEE. This CDR3 is built from 16 residues. The CDR3 sequence: CASSALLAGGKETQYF. The CDR3 DNA is TGTGCCAGCAGCGCGCTACTAGCGGGAGGGAAAGAGACCCAGTACTTC.

The chain recombines TRBV27 with TRBJ2-5; no reliable D call. V gave up 6 bases and J gave up 5 bases, with 19 bases separating them. Germline CDR1 is MNHEY and CDR2 is SMNVEV (reference sequence). CDR3 size: 15 residues. CDR3 protein: CASRPLTDPRETQYF. The DNA for the CDR3 is TGTGCCAGCAGACCTTTGACGGACCCGAGGGAGACCCAGTACTTC.

This clone was seen more than once but under ten times. The V and J genes are TRBV7-6 and TRBJ1-6, with TRBD1 matching 8 bases. Germline trimming cut 3 bases from V and 7 bases from J; bases unmatched to any gene: 2. The CDR3 runs to 14 residues. The germline V gene has CDR1 SGHVS and CDR2 FNYEAQ. CDR3 amino acids: CASSLTGENSPLHF. In DNA form, the CDR3 reads TGTGCCAGCAGCTTGACAGGGGAAAATTCACCCCTCCACTTT.

V is TRBV18 and J is TRBJ1-2; 10 bases fit TRBD1. This CDR3 contains 13 residues. Germline CDR1 reads KGHSH; CDR2 reads LQKENI. Trimming took 6 bases from V and 5 from J; bases not matched to a gene: 3. The CDR3 region is CASSTGGNYGYTF. CDR3 sequence (DNA): TGTGCCAGCTCGACAGGGGGCAATTATGGCTACACCTTC. The full variable domain, its missing parts supplied by reference TRBV18 and TRBJ1-2, is NAGVMQNPRHLVRRRGQEARLRCSPMKGHSHVYWYRQLPEEGLKFMVYLQKENIIDESGMPKERFSAEFPKEGPSILRIQQVVRGDSAAYFCASSTGGNYGYTFGSGTRLTVV.

V and J are TRBV30 and TRBJ1-4; D remains unclear. The germline gives CDR1 GTSNPN, CDR2 SVGIG (reference sequence). V was cut by 2 bases and J by 5 bases, with 0 bases left in between. The CDR3 spans 10 residues. The CDR3 loop is CAWSNEKLFF. CDR3 in DNA: TGTGCCTGGAGTAATGAAAAACTGTTTTTT.

The gene calls are TRBV28 and TRBJ2-7, with 7 nucleotides matching TRBD1. CDR1 is MDHEN, CDR2 SYDVKM, per germline. The CDR3 extends over 12 amino acids. V dropped 8 bases and J dropped 5; count of bases not matched to a gene: 6. The CDR3 nucleotides read TGTGCCAGCGACAGGGCAGGCAACGAGCAGTACTTC. This translates into CASDRAGNEQYF.

The rearrangement uses TRBV6-1 and TRBJ2-4, with 11 positions matching TRBD2. V shed 0 bases, J shed 16 bases, and the junction held 14 bases outside the gene matches. This CDR3 has 16 residues. Germline CDR1 is MNHNS and CDR2 is SASEGT. This CDR3 is CASSEAGLAGGGKRYF. CDR3 in DNA: TGTGCCAGCAGTGAAGCGGGGCTAGCGGGAGGCGGGAAGAGATACTTC.